Listed below are T cell receptor beta chains from one sample, sequenced in a study of blood T cell repertoires in COVID-19. TCRdb keeps only in-frame clones here, not all; method: immunoSEQ multiplex PCR. Among about 46,000 clones listed, approximately 80% were seen once. Sequencing was done on a sample of peripheral blood. The receptors shown here come from a man aged 55 to 70 with acute or convalescent COVID-19. CDR3s include the opening cysteine and the closing phenylalanine or tryptophan. A D gene is named only where the DNA matches it firmly. Not every row has a clone size; where given, it reads once, few, many or a size class.

TRBJ1-1 NA TRBV30 NA TGTGCCTGGAGCCGGGGGGCAGAAGCTTTCTTT CAWSRGAEAFF
TRBJ2-7 TRBD1 TRBV6-5 few TGTGCCAGCAGGGCACTCAGGGGGAACGAGCAGTACTTC CASRALRGNEQYF
TRBJ1-2 TRBD1 TRBV7-9 NA TGTGCCAGCAGCTTGGGACAGGGAGGCCTAAAGGATGGCTACACCTTC CASSLGQGGLKDGYTF
TRBJ2-7 NA TRBV3-1/TRBV3-2 NA TGTGCCAGCAGCGTCTCGGGGACGGGAGAATACGAGCAGTACTTC CASSVSGTGEYEQYF
TRBJ2-1 TRBD1 TRBV6-5 NA TGTGCCAGCAGTCCGTGGGACAGGGGTTTCAGTGAGCAGTTCTTC CASSPWDRGFSEQFF
TRBJ2-5 NA TRBV5-1 NA TGCGCCAGCAGCCTCGGGACTGTCCAAGAGACCCAGTACTTC CASSLGTVQETQYF
TRBJ2-7 TRBD1 TRBV10-3 medium-sized TGTGCCATCAGTGATAGGACAGGCCTAGACGAGCAGTACTTC CAISDRTGLDEQYF
TRBJ1-5 TRBD1 TRBV3-1/TRBV3-2 few TGTGCCAGCAGCCTGACAGGGGAAGGACAGCCCCAGCATTTT CASSLTGEGQPQHF
TRBJ2-7 TRBD1 TRBV27 NA TGTGCCAGCAGTCACCAGACAGGGGCCTACGAGCAGTACTTC CASSHQTGAYEQYF
TRBJ1-6 NA TRBV30 NA TGTGCCTGGAGTTCCCAGGGAAATTCACCCCTCCACTTT CAWSSQGNSPLHF
TRBJ2-2 TRBD1 TRBV29-1 NA TGCAGCGTGGGACAGCTAAACACCGGGGAGCTGTTTTTT CSVGQLNTGELFF
TRBJ1-3 NA TRBV7-2 NA TGTGCCAGCAGCTTACTCCAGGGAGGAAACACCATATATTTT CASSLLQGGNTIYF
TRBJ2-6 NA TRBV30 NA TGTGCCTGGAGTGTTGGCACTGGGGCCAACGTCCTGACTTTC CAWSVGTGANVLTF
TRBJ2-2 NA TRBV19 NA TGTGCCAGTCAGGACAGCCGGGACACCGGGGAGCTGTTTTTT CASQDSRDTGELFF
TRBJ2-5 TRBD1 TRBV30 NA TGTGCCTGGGGCCGGGACAGGGGAGAGACCCAGTACTTC CAWGRDRGETQYF
TRBJ1-2 NA TRBV19 NA TGTGCCAGTAGTTTACAGGGTGGCTACACCTTC CASSLQGGYTF
TRBJ1-2 TRBD1 TRBV29-1 NA TGCAGCGTAGCTCTACGGGACAGTTACTTC CSVALRDSYF
TRBJ2-2 TRBD1 TRBV7-8 few TGTGCCAGCAGCTCACCATTAAACAGGGGGCCGAACACCGGGGAGCTGTTTTTT CASSSPLNRGPNTGELFF
TRBJ2-2 NA TRBV5-1 NA TGCGCCAGCAGCTTGGACGGTCAGGGGAATACCGGGGAGCTGTTTTTT CASSLDGQGNTGELFF
TRBJ2-3 NA TRBV7-9 NA TGTGCCAGCAGCTCCTTGGCCCGATTGGCAGATACGCAGTATTTT CASSSLARLADTQYF
TRBJ1-2 TRBD1 TRBV4-3 few TGCGCCAGCAGCCAAGATCTTAGGACAGGGGGCGACAGCTATGGCTACACCTTC CASSQDLRTGGDSYGYTF